Below are 24 T cell receptor beta chains sequenced from a single sample in a study of cytomegalovirus exposure and HLA in healthy donors. Use of 60 Vbeta and 13 Jbeta primers characterized the PCR. The data were produced by immunoSEQ multiplex PCR, yet TCRdb's version contains in-frame clones alone and is incomplete. The data hold some 200,000 clones, with around three quarters observed a single time. Input material: PBMCs. All receptors derive from a man aged 35 to 55 in good health and CMV-seronegative.

The V gene is TRBV7-3, the J gene TRBJ2-1; 13 bases align to TRBD2. The CDR3 length is 14 residues. Germline V gene data show CDR1 as SGHTA and CDR2 as FQGTGA. J gave up 14 bases and V 5 bases, and 9 bases lay outside the gene matches. CDR3 protein: CASSPGTSGTPKFF. The CDR3 DNA sequence: TGTGCCAGCAGCCCCGGGACTAGCGGGACCCCCAAGTTCTTC.

The rearrangement links TRBV18 to TRBJ1-6; 8 positions match TRBD1. CDR1 and CDR2 from the germline V gene are KGHSH and LQKENI. The junction had 15 bases not matched to a gene; V was cut back by 3 bases and J by 8 bases. The CDR3 sequence is 18 residues long. CDR3 amino acids: CASSPLGVWTGSDSPLHF. DNA of the CDR3: TGTGCCAGCTCACCGTTGGGGGTCTGGACAGGGTCGGATTCACCCCTCCACTTT.

The chain is built from TRBV7-7 and TRBJ2-7; 8 bases match TRBD1. CDR1 is SSHAT and CDR2 is FNYEAQ in the germline V gene (reference sequence). This CDR3 comprises 16 residues. The V segment lost 5 bases and the J segment 5 bases; nucleotides outside the gene matches: 14. The CDR3 loop is CASSPSPAGGANEQYF. In DNA, the CDR3 is TGTGCCAGCAGCCCCTCCCCCGCAGGGGGCGCGAACGAGCAGTACTTC. Filled out from reference TRBV7-7 and TRBJ2-7, the complete variable domain reads GAGVSQSPRYKVTKRGQDVTLRCDPISSHATLYWYQQALGQGPEFLTYFNYEAQPDKSGLPSDRFSAERPEGSISTLTIQRTEQRDSAMYRCASSPSPAGGANEQYFGPGTRLTVT.

This clone has a single count. At the DNA level, this CDR3 is encoded by other sequences in the same sample as well. The CDR3 is CASSREGNQPQHF. In DNA, the CDR3 is TGTGCCAGCAGTCGGGAGGGAAATCAGCCCCAGCATTTT. The chain has TRBV2 and TRBJ1-5; D not resolved. V lost 5 bases to trimming and J lost 4 bases, with 9 bases between them. The V gene's germline CDR1 is SNHLY and CDR2 FYNNEI. This CDR3 contains 13 residues.

CDR3 DNA sequence: TGTGCCAGCAGCGTAGGTTGGACAGGGTCGGACGAGCAGTACTTC. Its protein product is CASSVGWTGSDEQYF. The J gene is TRBJ2-7, the V gene TRBV9, with 8 bases that match TRBD1. Germline CDR1 SGDLS, CDR2 YYNGEE. The CDR3 consists of 15 residues. The trim removed 0 bases at V and 5 bases at J, leaving 7 bases unmatched.

A remark on this clone: The germline gene is not matched at one end of the junction; a read error may be the cause. The rearrangement joins TRBV7-9 to TRBJ2-7; D is unclear. Germline V gives CDR1 SEHNR, CDR2 FQNEAQ (reference sequence). CDR3 length: 14 amino acids. CDR3 protein: CSSSLLDITYEQYF. For the CDR3, the DNA is TGTTCCAGCAGCCTGCTCGACATAACCTACGAGCAGTACTTC.

V is TRBV5-6 and J is TRBJ2-7, with TRBD2 matching over 8 bases. The length of the CDR3 is 13 residues. The germline CDR1 and CDR2 sequences are SGHDT and YYEEEE. Trimming took 5 bases from V and 7 from J; bases not matched to a gene: 8. CDR3 protein: CASSSGAPGEQYF. CDR3 DNA sequence: TGTGCCAGCAGTAGCGGGGCCCCTGGGGAGCAGTACTTC.

This rearrangement joins TRBV12-5 to TRBJ2-1; TRBD2 matches at 11 bases. Germline V gene lookup returns CDR1 LGHNT and CDR2 FRNRAP. V was clipped by 2 bases and J by 0 bases; unmatched bases: 3. This CDR3 has 17 residues. The CDR3 sequence is CASGLSSGGSSYNEQFF. CDR3 bases: TGTGCTAGTGGTTTGTCTAGCGGGGGGAGCTCCTACAATGAGCAGTTCTTC. Drawing the rest from reference TRBV12-5 and TRBJ2-1, the complete variable domain is DARVTQTPRHKVTEMGQEVTMRCQPILGHNTVFWYRQTMMQGLELLAYFRNRAPLDDSGMPKDRFSAEMPDATLATLKIQPSEPRDSAVYFCASGLSSGGSSYNEQFFGPGTRLTVL.

V usage is TRBV7-9 and J usage is TRBJ1-1; D gene uncertain. The germline V gene has CDR1 SEHNR and CDR2 FQNEAQ (reference sequence). This CDR3 has 12 residues. Deletions cut 5 bases from V and 7 bases from J, with 11 bases between. DNA of the CDR3: TGTGCCAGCAGCGCTACAGCAGTTGAAGCTTTCTTT. Amino acids: CASSATAVEAFF.

Here the CDR3 DNA reads TGTGCCAGCAGTGAAGGACAGTCGTCTATCTCCAATCAGCCCCAGCATTTT. As protein: CASSEGQSSISNQPQHF. The chain has TRBV2 and TRBJ1-5, with D tentatively TRBD1 (5 bases). The V gene's germline CDR1 is SNHLY and CDR2 FYNNEI. The length of the CDR3 is 17 residues. V lost 1 base and J 3 bases, leaving 16 bases between the germline ends.

A single count supports this clone. The V and J genes are TRBV28 and TRBJ1-1; 9 bases match TRBD1. The CDR3 contains 16 residues. Germline-derived CDR1 and CDR2 are MDHEN and SYDVKM. The ends lost 5 bases at V and 6 bases at J; junction bases unmatched: 13. The CDR3, as DNA: TGTGCCAGCAGTCAACCTCCGGGACAGGGCCCCCCTGAAGCTTTCTTT. Its translation: CASSQPPGQGPPEAFF. Full variable domain (remainder filled in from reference TRBV28 and TRBJ1-1): DVKVTQSSRYLVKRTGEKVFLECVQDMDHENMFWYRQDPGLGLRLIYFSYDVKMKEKGDIPEGYSVSREKKERFSLILESASTNQTSMYLCASSQPPGQGPPEAFFGQGTRLTVV.

The J gene is TRBJ2-7, the V gene TRBV30; TRBD1 aligns across 10 bases. Germline loops: CDR1 GTSNPN, CDR2 SVGIG (reference sequence). The CDR3 totals 13 residues. The trim removed 4 bases at V and 4 bases at J, leaving 4 bases unmatched. CDR3 DNA: TGTGCCTGGACCCTGGACAGGGGGTACGAGCAGTACTTC. Encoded protein: CAWTLDRGYEQYF. Supplemented by reference TRBV30 and TRBJ2-7, the full variable domain reads SQTIHQWPATLVQPVGSPLSLECTVEGTSNPNLYWYRQAAGRGLQLLFYSVGIGQISSEVPQNLSASRPQDRQFILSSKKLLLSDSGFYLCAWTLDRGYEQYFGPGTRLTVT.

This clone was seen more than once but under ten times. This chain joins TRBV7-6 and TRBJ1-4, with TRBD1 identical over 8 bases. Germline values: CDR1 SGHVS, CDR2 FNYEAQ. This CDR3 is built from 15 residues. V lost 2 bases to trimming and J lost 6 bases; unmatched junction nucleotides: 5. CDR3 nucleotide sequence: TGTGCCAGCAGCTTAAGGACAGGGTTGGATGAAAAACTGTTTTTT. Residues: CASSLRTGLDEKLFF.

The rearrangement uses TRBV27 and TRBJ2-7; D is possibly TRBD1 (6 bases). The germline V gene has CDR1 MNHEY and CDR2 SMNVEV (reference sequence). With 4 bases removed from V and 3 bases from J, the gap between germline ends came to 13 bases. This CDR3 is built from 14 residues. This CDR3 is CASSSPGESYEQYF. The CDR3 region has the DNA TGTGCCAGCAGTTCCCCAGGGGAAAGCTACGAGCAGTACTTC.

The gene calls are TRBV11-1 and TRBJ2-7; D uncertain. The V gene's germline CDR1 is SGHAT and CDR2 FQDESV (reference sequence). The CDR3 contains 12 residues. The V end lost 11 bases, the J end lost 3 bases, and 14 bases lay between the germline ends. CDR3 region: CASSTLYYEQYF. In DNA, the CDR3 is TGTGCCTCTTCTACGCTTTACTACGAGCAGTACTTC.

The chain couples TRBV5-4 to TRBJ2-5, with 11 bases that match TRBD2. The V and J ends lost 4 bases and 5 bases, in that order; junction bases with no gene match: 7. There are 15 residues in the CDR3. CDR1 and CDR2 (germline): SGHNT, YYREEE (reference sequence). The CDR3 sequence is CASSPGLAEGETQYF. The CDR3 DNA sequence: TGTGCCAGCAGCCCGGGACTAGCGGAGGGGGAGACCCAGTACTTC. The variable domain in full, completed from reference TRBV5-4 and TRBJ2-5, reads ETGVTQSPTHLIKTRGQQVTLRCSSQSGHNTVSWYQQALGQGPQFIFQYYREEENGRGNFPPRFSGLQFPNYSSELNVNALELDDSALYLCASSPGLAEGETQYFGPGTRLLVL.

V usage is TRBV5-4 and J usage is TRBJ2-5; the D gene is possibly TRBD2 (5 bases). This CDR3 has 12 residues. The V gene lost 1 base and the J gene lost 5 bases, with 6 bases spanning the gap. In germline, CDR1 is SGHNT, CDR2 YYREEE (reference sequence). The CDR3 spells CASSLQRETQYF. The CDR3 DNA reads as TGTGCCAGCAGCTTGCAGCGGGAGACCCAGTACTTC.

A few counts support this clone. The chain joins TRBV19 to TRBJ1-2; perhaps TRBD1 as D (6 bases). The CDR3 length is 15 residues. Trimming took 3 bases from V and 5 from J, leaving 16 bases between them. The germline gives CDR1 LNHDA, CDR2 SQIVND (reference sequence). CDR3 region: CASSIFLTGSYGYTF. In DNA, the CDR3 is TGTGCCAGTAGTATTTTCCTGACAGGTTCATATGGCTACACCTTC.

This clone was detected once. The rearrangement uses TRBV28 and TRBJ1-2; D unresolved. CDR3 length: 14 amino acids. Germline V gives CDR1 MDHEN, CDR2 SYDVKM. Trimming cost V 6 bases and J 0 bases, with 11 bases left between them. The CDR3, as DNA: TGTGCCAGCAGAAAGGCAGACTCTAACTATGGCTACACCTTC. Its protein is CASRKADSNYGYTF.

The V and J genes are TRBV5-1 and TRBJ2-3; D remains unclear. With 4 bases removed from V and 4 bases from J, the gap between germline ends came to 10 bases. The CDR3 extends over 13 amino acids. CDR1 SGHRS and CDR2 YFSETQ come from the germline V gene. The CDR3 DNA follows: TGCGCCAGCAGCCCGACTCGATCAGATACGCAGTATTTT. It translates to CASSPTRSDTQYF.

This chain connects TRBV29-1 to TRBJ2-1; D is perhaps TRBD2 (6 bases). Germline V gene data show CDR1 as SQVTM and CDR2 as ANQGSEA. Trimming shortened V by 7 bases and J by 0 bases, and 16 bases separated the two germline ends. This CDR3 is built from 15 residues. CDR3 sequence (DNA): TGCAGCGCCCCAATCGGGACTCTCTCCTACAATGAGCAGTTCTTC. This encodes CSAPIGTLSYNEQFF.

This rearrangement joins TRBV28 to TRBJ1-6; TRBD1 aligns across 7 bases. The CDR3 consists of 15 residues. J gave up 7 bases and V 6 bases, and 9 bases lay outside the gene matches. Germline lookup yields CDR1 MDHEN and CDR2 SYDVKM. CDR3 amino acids: CASSLVGTANSPLHF. The CDR3 nucleotides are TGTGCCAGCAGCCTAGTTGGGACAGCCAATTCACCCCTCCACTTT.

This chain connects TRBV15 to TRBJ1-5; D is unresolved. The V end was cut by 1 base, the J end by 4 bases, with 8 bases between. Germline V CDR1 and CDR2: LNHNV, YYDKDF (reference sequence). The CDR3 spans 14 residues. The CDR3: CATSRGALNQPQHF. The CDR3 DNA sequence: TGTGCCACCAGCAGAGGGGCCCTTAATCAGCCCCAGCATTTT.

The genes are TRBV7-9 and TRBJ2-1; 8 bases align to TRBD2. J lost 8 bases, V lost 2 bases, and 8 bases had no gene match. The CDR3 sequence is 15 residues long. CDR1 is SEHNR and CDR2 is FQNEAQ in the germline V gene (reference sequence). The CDR3 region is CASSLTGRAGDEQFF. CDR3 DNA sequence: TGTGCCAGCAGCTTAACCGGGAGGGCCGGGGATGAGCAGTTCTTC.